What follows describes a single TCR beta chain. The antigen it binds to is not known. Qualities for individual bases were not recorded, and no much larger clone is one base off. In the germline V gene, CDR1 corresponds to SGHRS and CDR2 to YFSETQ. Trimming at the junction amounts to 0 bases on V and 4 bases on J, and the germline ends lie 10 bases apart. Counted from cysteine to phenylalanine, this CDR3 has 14 amino acids. Here the CDR3 DNA is all that survives: 42 bases in frame from base 1. The library was made by the immunoSEQ multiplex PCR assay. The table comes from immuneACCESS by way of TCRdb, which keeps in-frame sequences with V and J called. Part of the clones is missing from these tables; in studies checked, under half for an unresolved V gene and the rest for unknown reasons. This sample gives roughly 72,000 clones in total; around 96% of them show up just once. Jointly, the top ten make up roughly 0.35% of the sample.

This sample was taken from a study of technical replicates of blood from several donors (dated by TCRdb to the late 2010s). The chain links TRBV5-1 with TRBJ1-2; matching of 6 bases hints at TRBD1 as the D gene. The sequence was collected from a human donor in good health. Sequenced input: T cells isolated from PBMCs. The CDR3 reads CASSLEGGSYGYTF. Read as DNA, the sequence is TGCGCCAGCAGCTTGGAGGGGGGGAGCTATGGCTACACCTTC. Where the CDR3 stops, the reference TRBV5-1 and TRBJ1-2 genes take over; the full variable domain is KAGVTQTPRYLIKTRGQQVTLSCSPISGHRSVSWYQQTPGQGLQFLFEYFSETQRNKGNFPGRFSGRQFSNSRSEMNVSTLELGDSALYLCASSLEGGSYGYTFGSGTRLTVV.